This entry features one T cell receptor (beta chain) sequence. Its matching antigen is unknown. This record belongs to a study of T cell repertoires in cytomegalovirus infection. Study information: In the study, CMV epitopes included recently identified HLA-C-restricted and well-studied HLA-B-restricted ones. Both a matching HLA type and CMV infection were indicated by public TCR beta signatures.

TCRdb reanalysed the reads using MiXCR and keeps one entry per CDR3 protein. The table lists hundreds of thousands of distinct CDR3 sequences, 30% to 40% of them singletons. Germline V gives CDR1 SNHLY, CDR2 FYNNEI. V lost 4 bases, J lost 6 bases, and 11 bases stayed unmatched. CDR3 length: 15 amino acids. The chain joins TRBV2 to TRBJ2-7; 8 nucleotides agree with TRBD2. The starting material was cultured PBMCs, obtained from culture after CMV antigen stimulation. This TCR was sampled from a human donor in good health (CMV status not recorded). Some clones in this sample may be carry-over from other donors' samples. The CDR3: CASSAHLRGAPEQYF. CDR3 coding DNA: TGTGCCAGCAGTGCCCACCTGCGGGGGGCACCCGAGCAGTACTTC.